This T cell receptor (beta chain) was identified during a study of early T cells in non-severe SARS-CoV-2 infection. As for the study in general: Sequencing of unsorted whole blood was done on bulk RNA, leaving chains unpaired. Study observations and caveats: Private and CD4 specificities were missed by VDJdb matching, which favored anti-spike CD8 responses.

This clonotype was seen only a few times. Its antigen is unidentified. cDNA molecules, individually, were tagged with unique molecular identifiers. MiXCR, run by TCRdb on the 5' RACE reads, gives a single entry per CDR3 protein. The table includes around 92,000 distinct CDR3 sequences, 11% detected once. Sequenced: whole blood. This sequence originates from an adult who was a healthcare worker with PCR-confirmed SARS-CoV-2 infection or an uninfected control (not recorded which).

The CDR3 is CASIIPSDKSGTNVLTF. CDR3 bases: TGTGCCAGCATCATTCCCTCCGACAAGTCTGGTACCAACGTCCTGACTTTC. The chain is built from TRBV7-9 and TRBJ2-6; no reliable D call. This CDR3 has 17 amino acids. V dropped 7 bases and J dropped 8 bases, with 24 bases sitting between them. Germline V gene lookup returns CDR1 SEHNR and CDR2 FQNEAQ (reference sequence).